The 9 T cell receptor beta chains presented below share a single source sample, sequenced in a study of STAT5B mutations in CD4+ large granular lymphocyte leukemia. Assay used: immunoSEQ multiplex PCR; TCRdb lists only in-frame clones, some missing. The sample includes fewer than 35,000 clones, around 88% of them seen just once. The sequencing sample was made of CD4+ T cells from blood buffy coats. These receptors were taken from a human donor in good health.

The chain carries TRBV7-2 and TRBJ1-1; D possibly corresponds to TRBD1 (6 bases). This CDR3 region has 14 residues. Germline-derived CDR1 and CDR2 are SGHTA and FQGNSA. V was clipped by 4 bases and J by 11 bases, with 20 bases between them. DNA of the CDR3: TGTGCCAGCAGCTCTAGACAGGTTGGGGTGCGTGCTTTCTTT. Residues: CASSSRQVGVRAFF. The full variable domain, in which reference TRBV7-2 and TRBJ1-1 provide the parts outside the CDR3, is GAGVSQSPSNKVTEKGKDVELRCDPISGHTALYWYRQSLGQGLEFLIYFQGNSAPDKSGLPSDRFSAERTGGSVSTLTIQRTQQEDSAVYLCASSSRQVGVRAFFGQGTRLTVV.

The V and J genes are TRBV7-8 and TRBJ2-5; D gene unclear. The J call may be in error: the DNA end matches TRBJ2-7 better. Germline CDR1 and CDR2: SGHVS and FQNEAQ. The CDR3 contains 17 residues. The CDR3 region is CASSLRPPSRSSYEQYF. Here the CDR3 DNA reads TGTGCCAGCAGCTTGCGGCCCCCATCCAGGAGTTCCTACGAGCAGTACTTC.

The V and J genes are TRBV6-5 and TRBJ1-5, with TRBD1 matching 9 bases. The CDR3 is 15 residues long. V shed 6 bases and J 5 bases; nucleotides not matched to a gene: 8. Germline CDR1 is MNHEY and CDR2 is SVGAGI. The CDR3 sequence: CASRRGTGIDQPQHF. In DNA form, the CDR3 reads TGTGCCAGCAGGAGGGGGACAGGGATTGATCAGCCCCAGCATTTT.

The chain has TRBV18 and TRBJ2-3; D tentatively fits TRBD1 or TRBD2 (5 bases each). V was cut by 5 bases and J by 2 bases, with 17 bases left in between. The V gene's germline CDR1 is KGHSH and CDR2 LQKENI. The CDR3 is 16 amino acids. DNA of the CDR3: TGTGCCAGCTCAGGAACCCGGGACGGAAACACAGATACGCAGTATTTT. This codes for CASSGTRDGNTDTQYF.

This clone came up once. V is TRBV9 and J is TRBJ2-3, with 14 positions matching TRBD2. After removal of 3 bases from V and 3 bases from J, the junction contained 3 bases not matched to a gene. From germline, CDR1 is SGDLS and CDR2 YYNGEE. The CDR3 totals 16 residues. CDR3 nucleotide sequence: TGTGCCAGCAGCGCTTGGACTAGCGGGGGGACAGATACGCAGTATTTT. This codes for CASSAWTSGGTDTQYF. Complete variable domain (other parts from reference TRBV9 and TRBJ2-3): DSGVTQTPKHLITATGQRVTLRCSPRSGDLSVYWYQQSLDQGLQFLIQYYNGEERAKGNILERFSAQQFPDLHSELNLSSLELGDSALYFCASSAWTSGGTDTQYFGPGTRLTVL.

V is TRBV12-5 and J is TRBJ1-5, with 10 bases lining up with TRBD1. The CDR3 loop spans 18 amino acids. From germline, CDR1 is LGHNT and CDR2 FRNRAP. With 6 bases clipped from V and 1 base from J, the junction kept 12 bases outside the gene matches. CDR3 sequence: CASGPGQGSGVSNQPQHF. CDR3 sequence (DNA): TGTGCTAGTGGCCCGGGACAGGGGTCCGGGGTGAGCAATCAGCCCCAGCATTTT.

The chain has TRBV7-2 and TRBJ1-5, with D maybe TRBD1 (5 bases). The CDR3 totals 16 residues. Germline V gene lookup returns CDR1 SGHTA and CDR2 FQGNSA. V dropped 1 base and J dropped 2 bases, with 12 bases sitting between them. Here the CDR3 reads CASSLGQGGGNQPQHF. CDR3 in DNA: TGTGCCAGCAGCTTAGGGCAGGGTGGTGGCAATCAGCCCCAGCATTTT.

The chain employs TRBV9 and TRBJ1-2; TRBD1 matches 9 bases. The length of the CDR3 is 14 residues. The germline V gene encodes CDR1 SGDLS and CDR2 YYNGEE. The J segment lost 5 bases and the V segment lost 2 bases, leaving 4 bases of the junction unmatched. The CDR3: CASSVDRGGYGYTF. Written as DNA, the CDR3 is TGTGCCAGCAGCGTCGACAGGGGGGGGTATGGCTACACCTTC.

The rearrangement uses TRBV5-1 and TRBJ1-1, with D possibly being TRBD1 (5 bases). Germline V lookup: CDR1 SGHRS, CDR2 YFSETQ. V dropped 6 bases and J dropped 5 bases, with 17 bases sitting between them. This CDR3 contains 14 residues. CDR3 coding DNA: TGCGCCAGCATTGGGGGGTCTTCGAAAACTGAAGCTTTCTTT. As protein: CASIGGSSKTEAFF.